Reported below is one T cell receptor (beta chain). This sample is drawn from a study of blood T cell repertoires in COVID-19. The overall study: Samples of COVID-19 (acute and convalescent) were obtained from the United States, Italy and Spain.

Measured with immunoSEQ multiplex PCR; TCRdb has only the in-frame clones, and not every one. The sample records approximately 110,000 clones, more than 80% being singletons. Germline V gene lookup returns CDR1 SEHNR and CDR2 FQNEAQ (reference sequence). This CDR3 is 14 amino acids long. V was cut by 3 bases and J by 3 bases, with 11 bases left in between. The sequenced sample consisted of peripheral blood. The receptor was derived from a woman aged 60 to 75 with COVID-19, enrolled during active disease. This rearrangement joins TRBV7-9 to TRBJ1-1; D is unclear. CDR3 in amino acids: CASSFHDADTEAFF. The DNA of the CDR3 is TGTGCCAGCAGCTTTCACGACGCGGACACTGAAGCTTTCTTT.